This T cell receptor beta chain appears in the sequencing data of a study of chemoradiotherapy in HPV16-positive cancers. Study results and limitations: For HPV16-positive patients, expanding HPV-responsive T cells associated with longer recurrence-free survival.

Measured with immunoSEQ multiplex PCR; TCRdb has only the in-frame clones, and not every one. The sample gives over 1,500 clones, around 73% of which show up once; less than 20% is in the top ten. As for this clone: What it binds is unknown.

Germline V gives CDR1 MNHEY, CDR2 SMNVEV (reference sequence). The CDR3 spans 13 residues. Trimming stripped 3 bases from V and 6 bases from J, with 12 bases between. V and J are TRBV27 and TRBJ2-7; perhaps TRBD2 as D (6 bases). The TCR sequence derives from a human donor with HPV-associated anogenital cancer. Sequences were derived from tumor tissue, sampled from a patient who underwent chemoradiotherapy. The CDR3 DNA reads as TGTGCCAGCAGTTTTGGTATGGGGGGCGAGCAGTACTTC. Encoded protein: CASSFGMGGEQYF.